These 18 T cell receptor beta chains originate from one sample sequenced in a study of blood T cell repertoires in COVID-19. Clones were read by immunoSEQ multiplex PCR, and TCRdb kept only the in-frame ones, dropping some. The sample lists tens of thousands of clones; about 89% were seen once. The specimen was peripheral blood. The receptors were gathered from a man older than 75 with active COVID-19.

This clone was detected only a few times. V usage is TRBV6-7 and J usage is TRBJ2-2, with 8 nucleotides matching TRBD1. TRBV6-7 is classed as an ORF, of uncertain function. V gave up 10 bases and J gave up 0 bases; unmatched junction bases: 7. The CDR3 consists of 15 residues. The CDR3 loop reads CAIHKTGANTGELFF. CDR3 bases: TGTGCCATCCACAAGACAGGGGCGAACACCGGGGAGCTGTTTTTT.

The J gene is TRBJ2-3, the V gene TRBV6-5, with 13 bases matching TRBD2. The germline V gene has CDR1 MNHEY and CDR2 SVGAGI. The CDR3 runs 16 residues. The V and J ends lost 0 bases and 6 bases, in that order; junction bases with no gene match: 3. DNA for the CDR3: TGTGCCAGCAGTTACTCGACTAGCGGGAGGAGGGATACGCAGTATTTT. It codes for CASSYSTSGRRDTQYF.

The chain has TRBV30 and TRBJ2-1, with TRBD2 as a possible D gene (6 bases). Trimming removed 4 bases at V and 4 bases at J, with 17 bases between. The CDR3 loop spans 15 amino acids. Germline CDR1 and CDR2: GTSNPN and SVGIG (reference sequence). CDR3 region: CAWTSFGTFYNEQFF. CDR3 DNA: TGTGCCTGGACTTCCTTCGGGACTTTTTACAATGAGCAGTTCTTC.

In this sample, this clone turned up once. The rearrangement joins TRBV7-2 to TRBJ2-2; tentative D call: TRBD2 (6 bases). The length of the CDR3 is 15 residues. CDR1 and CDR2 (germline): SGHTA, FQGNSA. With 1 base removed from V and 5 bases from J, the gap between germline ends came to 11 bases. The CDR3 region is CASSLGGVETGELFF. CDR3 coding DNA: TGTGCCAGCAGCTTAGGGGGGGTGGAAACCGGGGAGCTGTTTTTT. The variable domain in full, with the rest retrieved from reference TRBV7-2 and TRBJ2-2, is GAGVSQSPSNKVTEKGKDVELRCDPISGHTALYWYRQSLGQGLEFLIYFQGNSAPDKSGLPSDRFSAERTGGSVSTLTIQRTQQEDSAVYLCASSLGGVETGELFFGEGSRLTVL.

This clone was observed a single time. This chain uses TRBV2 with TRBJ1-4; 7 bases match TRBD1. Germline V gene data show CDR1 as SNHLY and CDR2 as FYNNEI. The CDR3 runs to 14 residues. With 3 bases clipped from V and 7 bases from J, the junction kept 5 bases outside the gene matches. Written as DNA, the CDR3 is TGTGCCAGCAGTGACCAGGGGGGCGTTGAAAAACTGTTTTTT. Translated: CASSDQGGVEKLFF.

This chain connects TRBV7-2 to TRBJ2-1; D remains ambiguous. Germline CDR1 is SGHTA and CDR2 is FQGNSA. This CDR3 spans 13 amino acids. Trimming cost V 0 bases and J 6 bases, with 6 bases left between them. In DNA form, the CDR3 reads TGTGCCAGCAGCTTAGCTGCCGGCAATGAGCAGTTCTTC. It specifies CASSLAAGNEQFF.

The rearrangement links TRBV7-2 to TRBJ2-7; D is perhaps TRBD2 (5 bases). This CDR3 comprises 15 residues. The germline V gene has CDR1 SGHTA and CDR2 FQGNSA. Trimming cost V 5 bases and J 3 bases, with 17 bases left between them. In DNA form, the CDR3 reads TGTGCCAGCAGCATTACCTCGACTAATATCTACGAGCAGTACTTC. Translated, it gives CASSITSTNIYEQYF.

This clone was observed a single time. The chain couples TRBV3-1 (or the pseudogene TRBV3-2) to TRBJ2-5; 7 bases are shared with TRBD1. V trimming: 3 bases; J trimming: 2 bases; junction bases outside the gene matches: 6. There are 15 residues in the CDR3. Germline V gives CDR1 LGHDT, CDR2 YNNKEL (reference sequence). The CDR3 loop reads CASSHTGTAQETQYF. The CDR3 region has the DNA TGTGCCAGCAGCCATACCGGGACAGCGCAAGAGACCCAGTACTTC.

The rearrangement uses TRBV19 and TRBJ1-5, with D possibly TRBD1 on 6 matching bases. From germline, CDR1 is LNHDA and CDR2 SQIVND (reference sequence). The CDR3 is 12 amino acids. V lost 11 bases to trimming and J lost 5 bases, with 13 bases between them. DNA of the CDR3: TGTGCCGGAAACACAGGGCATCAGCCCCAGCATTTT. It specifies CAGNTGHQPQHF.

This chain uses TRBV19 with TRBJ2-7; 7 bases match TRBD1. Germline values: CDR1 LNHDA, CDR2 SQIVND (reference sequence). V dropped 3 bases and J dropped 5; count of bases not matched to a gene: 4. The CDR3 extends over 13 amino acids. CDR3 in DNA: TGTGCCAGTAGTATCGTACAGGGGAACGAGCAGTACTTC. Translating it yields CASSIVQGNEQYF.

This sequence joins TRBV30 and TRBJ2-7; perhaps TRBD1 as D (5 bases). The ends were cut back, 2 bases at V and 6 bases at J, with 8 bases in the middle. The CDR3 is 11 amino acids. From germline, CDR1 is GTSNPN and CDR2 SVGIG (reference sequence). The CDR3 bases are TGTGCCTGGAGTTCCCAGGGCGAGCAGTACTTC. It is translated as CAWSSQGEQYF.

This chain connects TRBV7-2 to TRBJ1-4, with unresolved D. CDR1 SGHTA and CDR2 FQGNSA come from the germline V gene. The V end lost 5 bases, the J end lost 14 bases, and 15 bases lay between the germline ends. This CDR3 is built from 12 residues. The CDR3, as DNA: TGTGCCAGCAGCCTACGGGTAGGCCCCCTGTTTTTT. Translating it yields CASSLRVGPLFF. Supplemented by reference TRBV7-2 and TRBJ1-4, the full variable domain reads GAGVSQSPSNKVTEKGKDVELRCDPISGHTALYWYRQSLGQGLEFLIYFQGNSAPDKSGLPSDRFSAERTGGSVSTLTIQRTQQEDSAVYLCASSLRVGPLFFGSGTQLSVL.

The genes are TRBV24-1 and TRBJ2-7; D gene uncertain. The CDR3 length is 14 residues. The V gene lost 2 bases and the J gene lost 4 bases, with 11 bases spanning the gap. Germline assignment: CDR1 KGHDR and CDR2 SFDVKD. The CDR3 nucleotides read TGTGCCACCAGTGATTCCTCCCGAGTTTACGAGCAGTACTTC. Protein sequence: CATSDSSRVYEQYF.

This clone was observed once. The chain is built from TRBV6-2 or TRBV6-3 and TRBJ2-7, with TRBD2 as a possible D gene (5 bases). V was clipped by 3 bases and J by 3 bases, with 9 bases between them. This CDR3 comprises 13 residues. Germline lookup yields CDR1 MNHEY and CDR2 SVGEGT. CDR3 loop: CASSYRRDYEQYF. CDR3 DNA: TGTGCCAGCAGTTATCGTCGGGACTACGAGCAGTACTTC.

This clone was counted a single time. The chain carries TRBV7-9 and TRBJ1-4; tentative D call: TRBD1 (5 bases). Per germline, CDR1 SEHNR and CDR2 FQNEAQ (reference sequence). With 4 bases removed from V and 0 bases from J, the gap between germline ends came to 12 bases. This CDR3 contains 16 residues. This CDR3 is CASSSGVGATNEKLFF. The CDR3 region has the DNA TGTGCCAGCAGCTCAGGCGTAGGGGCAACTAATGAAAAACTGTTTTTT.

The J gene is TRBJ2-2, the V gene TRBV10-1, with TRBD1 identical over 9 bases. The germline gives CDR1 WNHNN, CDR2 SYGVQD (reference sequence). V lost 5 bases to trimming and J lost 3 bases; unmatched junction nucleotides: 4. This CDR3 region has 15 residues. The CDR3 DNA reads as TGCGCCAGCAGTCCCGGGACAGGGTACACCGGGGAGCTGTTTTTT. As protein: CASSPGTGYTGELFF.

V and J are TRBV10-2 and TRBJ1-2; TRBD1 matches at 7 bases. V lost 6 bases and J lost 10; bases outside the gene matches: 8. CDR1 is WSHSY and CDR2 is SAAADI in the germline V gene. The CDR3 sequence is 12 residues long. CDR3 in DNA: TGCGCCAGCAGCCCGGGACAGCGTGCCTACACCTTC. Its translation is CASSPGQRAYTF.

The V gene is TRBV21-1, the J gene TRBJ2-7; TRBD2 is taken as the D call from the table, unchecked against the DNA. TRBV21-1 has pseudogene status. The CDR3 sequence is 20 residues long. The CDR3 nucleotides are TGTGCCAGCAGCAAATTGGGGACCGGGACTAGCGGGAAAAGGTCCTACGAGCAGTACTTC. This codes for CASSKLGTGTSGKRSYEQYF.